The entry below gives a single T cell receptor beta chain sequence along with its context. This clone was observed once. Its cognate antigen has yet to be identified. Qualities for individual bases were not recorded, and no much larger clone is one base off. Other DNA variants within this sample encode the same CDR3. The entry originates in a study of blood T cell repertoires in COVID-19 (TCRdb year 2020). Broadly, across the study: The collaborator samples originated in the United States, Italy and Spain and spanned the acute and convalescent phases of COVID-19. The samples were drawn from two sources: the first 160 participants of the ongoing ImmuneRACE study, and 1,200 or so subjects contributed by 6 global collaborators. Where HLA class I and class II types were available, the types were taken from metadata supplied by the sample provider, not from assay-based typing. A freely available public database, intended as a resource for researchers studying the immune response to SARS-CoV-2, is where the repertoires were released. The prospective study material was composed of cDNA or gDNA derived from T cells, B-cell-depleted T cells, or PBMCs. Sample metadata almost always included a de-identified subject ID, COVID-19 status, age in years and sex. The dataset comprised deeply sampled blood TCRbeta repertoires from subjects exposed to, actively infected with, or recovered from COVID-19. On the study overall, not on this receptor specifically: The quantity of clinical and demographic metadata differed by source and by participant and was supplied without curation.

Sequences LNHDA (CDR1) and SQIVND (CDR2) are obtained from the germline V gene (reference sequence). The CDR3 runs 15 residues from the cysteine to the phenylalanine. Only the CDR3 region is kept as DNA, spanning 45 bases read in frame from base 1. The germline V end is reduced by 5 bases and the J end by 4 bases; junction bases left unmatched: 3. TCRbeta CDR3 regions were amplified from genomic DNA by means of the immunoSEQ Assay, a bias-controlled multiplex PCR. Turning to the authors' computational methods: The number of nucleated cells in each sample was estimated by amplification of reference gene primers within the assay. To quantify the absolute abundance of each unique TCRbeta CDR3 rearrangement, sequence reads were collapsed and filtered. For each sample, productive Simpson clonality was calculated as the square root of Simpson's diversity index across productive rearrangements. This is the immuneACCESS table as TCRdb keeps it, with only in-frame sequences that have V and J called. A part of the clones is gone; compared with another copy, unresolved V genes explain less than half, and the rest is unexplained. V and J calls plus clone size are reproduced from that table; the DNA served to infer D and trimming. The sample contains hundreds of thousands of clones, about 90% of them found a single time. The ten largest account for 0.75% to 0.85% of the sample.

In Seattle, one collaborating source enrolled patients while the infection was active and tracked those patients longitudinally over the course of disease. Collaborating institutions collected whole blood in K2EDTA tubes following their own protocols. Collaborator samples were shipped for TCRbeta analysis as frozen whole blood, isolated PBMCs, or DNA extracted from either sample type. The sequence is built from TRBV19 and TRBJ2-1; 12 central nucleotides agree with TRBD2. The specimen was peripheral blood. The TCR originated in a man aged 18 to 35 with COVID-19, enrolled during active disease. CDR3 sequence: CASSFTSGGYNEQFF. The sequence in DNA is TGTGCCAGTAGTTTTACTAGCGGGGGGTACAATGAGCAGTTCTTC. The variable domain in full, with residues beyond the CDR3 obtained from the reference TRBV19 and TRBJ2-1 genes, is DGGITQSPKYLFRKEGQNVTLSCEQNLNHDAMYWYRQDPGQGLRLIYYSQIVNDFQKGDIAEGYSVSREKKESFPLTVTSAQKNPTAFYLCASSFTSGGYNEQFFGPGTRLTVL.